This T cell receptor (beta chain) comes out of a study of response to subunit inactivated influenza vaccine. General study points: Few new T cells, the authors suggested, are recruited by each seasonal influenza vaccination.

In the case of this clonotype: Its antigen is not known.

Using its own MiXCR run on the RT-PCR reads, TCRdb lists one record per CDR3 protein. The data contain around 760,000 distinct CDR3 sequences, around 14% of them singletons. CDR3 length: 17 amino acids. Trimming removed 1 base from V and 3 bases from J, with 17 bases in between. Per germline, CDR1 LNHNV and CDR2 YYDKDF (reference sequence). This receptor was identified in a man aged 45 to 65 who received an inactivated influenza vaccine. The rearrangement links TRBV15 to TRBJ2-3; D ambiguous. Specimen: PBMCs from blood, collected roughly 2 weeks before vaccination. The CDR3 nucleotides are TGTGCCACCAGCAGAGTCCTCGGCGTCCGGAAGACAGATACGCAGTATTTT. Translated, it gives CATSRVLGVRKTDTQYF.